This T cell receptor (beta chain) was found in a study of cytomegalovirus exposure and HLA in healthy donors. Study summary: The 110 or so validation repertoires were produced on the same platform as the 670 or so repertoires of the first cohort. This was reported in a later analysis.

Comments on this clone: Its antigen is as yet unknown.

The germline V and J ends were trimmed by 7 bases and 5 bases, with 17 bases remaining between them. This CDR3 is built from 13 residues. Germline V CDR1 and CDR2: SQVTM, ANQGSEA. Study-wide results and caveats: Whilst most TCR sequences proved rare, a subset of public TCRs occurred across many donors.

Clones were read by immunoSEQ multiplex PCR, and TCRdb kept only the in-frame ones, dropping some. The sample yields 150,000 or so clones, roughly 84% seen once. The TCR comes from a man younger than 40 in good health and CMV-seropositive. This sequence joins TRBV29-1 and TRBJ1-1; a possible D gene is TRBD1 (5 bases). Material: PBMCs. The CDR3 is CSATPGGETEAFF. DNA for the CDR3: TGCAGCGCTACACCCGGGGGTGAGACTGAAGCTTTCTTT.